These 2 T cell receptor beta chains share one sample of origin, sequenced in a study of control samples from healthy donors and cancer patients. TCRdb keeps only in-frame clones here, not all; method: immunoSEQ multiplex PCR. The table shows 120,000 or so clones, with approximately 87% occurring only once. Sequencing used blood. The receptor source for this set is a man in his 60s in good health.

The CDR3 protein is CASSRRSSTQSSYNEQFF. The DNA of the CDR3 is TGTGCCAGCAGCCGACGGAGCTCGACACAGAGCTCCTACAATGAGCAGTTCTTC. This chain uses TRBV27 with TRBJ2-1, with D unresolved. This CDR3 is 18 amino acids long. Trimming left V 6 bases short and J 0 bases short, with 21 bases between. Germline assignment: CDR1 MNHEY and CDR2 SMNVEV (reference sequence).

The CDR3 DNA is TGTGCCAGCAGCTTGGTTAACCCCGACACCGGGGAGCTGTTTTTT. Translated, it gives CASSLVNPDTGELFF. The rearrangement uses TRBV5-6 and TRBJ2-2; D gene unclear. V lost 0 bases and J lost 3, with 9 bases in between. Per the germline V gene, CDR1 is SGHDT and CDR2 is YYEEEE. CDR3 length equals 15 residues.